Each of the 18 T cell receptor beta chains below was sequenced from the same sample in a study of blood T cell repertoires in COVID-19 (dated by TCRdb to 2020 to 2022). Library creation used the immunoSEQ multiplex PCR assay. The source is immuneACCESS, and TCRdb retained only in-frame sequences with V and J called. Part of the clones is not carried over; for the studies checked, unresolved V genes explain less than half of this, and the remainder is unexplained. The sample table lists 400,000 or so clones, 90% of them with a count of one. In total, the top ten clones hold roughly 0.66% of the sample. The material sequenced was PBMCs or T cells enriched from blood (not recorded which). These receptors were collected from a man aged 18 to 35 who had recovered from COVID-19.

V is TRBV9 and J is TRBJ2-3; a weak D match, TRBD2 (6 bases). V was pared by 0 bases and J by 1 base, with 12 bases between. The CDR3 is 16 residues long. The germline V gene has CDR1 SGDLS and CDR2 YYNGEE. CDR3 DNA: TGTGCCAGCAGCGTAGGGGGATGGGGGGGCACAGATACGCAGTATTTT. Amino acids: CASSVGGWGGTDTQYF.

The chain is built from TRBV11-2 and TRBJ1-4, with D possibly being TRBD1 (5 bases). Germline lookup yields CDR1 SGHAT and CDR2 FQNNGV. This CDR3 comprises 14 residues. The V end was cut by 0 bases, the J end by 5 bases, with 7 bases between. CDR3 DNA: TGTGCCAGCAGCTTAGAGGCAGGGAATGAAAAACTGTTTTTT. Protein product: CASSLEAGNEKLFF.

This chain joins TRBV6-1 and TRBJ1-2, with unresolved D. Trimming cost V 0 bases and J 8 bases, with 13 bases left between them. The CDR3 covers 14 residues. Germline loops: CDR1 MNHNS, CDR2 SASEGT. CDR3: CASSEAKVGWGYTF. CDR3 coding DNA: TGTGCCAGCAGTGAAGCCAAGGTCGGGTGGGGCTACACCTTC.

The gene calls are TRBV12-3 or TRBV12-4 and TRBJ2-7; TRBD2 might be the D (5 bases). CDR3 size: 12 residues. V lost 6 bases and J lost 9, with 15 bases in between. DNA of the CDR3: TGTGCCAGCAGGGATTACGGGATTCGGCAGTACTTC. Amino acid sequence: CASRDYGIRQYF.

V gene TRBV3-1 (or the pseudogene TRBV3-2) combines with J gene TRBJ2-7, with 11 bases aligning to TRBD2. After removal of 3 bases from V and 12 bases from J, the junction contained 4 bases not matched to a gene. Germline V lookup: CDR1 LGHDT, CDR2 YNNKEL (reference sequence). CDR3 size: 12 residues. The CDR3 bases are TGTGCCAGCAGCCAGACTAGCGGGGCCGCGTACTTC. Translating gives CASSQTSGAAYF.

This chain connects TRBV4-1 to TRBJ1-1; 9 bases line up with TRBD1. J gave up 1 base and V 6 bases, and 6 bases lay outside the gene matches. Germline V gene sequence: CDR1 MGHRA, CDR2 YSYEKL. The CDR3 covers 15 residues. The DNA of the CDR3 is TGCGCCAGCAGGCTAAGGGGACAGGGGAACACTGAAGCTTTCTTT. Protein: CASRLRGQGNTEAFF.

This chain links TRBV5-1 with TRBJ1-4; D is perhaps TRBD1 (6 bases). V was cut by 0 bases and J by 2 bases, with 11 bases left in between. The CDR3 has 16 amino acids. The V gene's germline CDR1 is SGHRS and CDR2 YFSETQ. CDR3 region: CASSLEWGPTNEKLFF. Here the CDR3 DNA reads TGCGCCAGCAGCTTGGAATGGGGGCCCACTAATGAAAAACTGTTTTTT.

This chain links TRBV5-6 with TRBJ2-2; TRBD2 agrees at 10 bases. V trimming: 6 bases; J trimming: 7 bases; junction bases outside the gene matches: 6. This CDR3 has 14 amino acids. Germline V CDR1 and CDR2: SGHDT, YYEEEE. In DNA form, the CDR3 reads TGTGCCAGCACTCTAGCGGGAGCGGTCGGGGAGCTGTTTTTT. It is translated as CASTLAGAVGELFF. Looking up the rest from reference TRBV5-6 and TRBJ2-2 gives the full variable domain: DAGVTQSPTHLIKTRGQQVTLRCSPKSGHDTVSWYQQALGQGPQFIFQYYEEEERQRGNFPDRFSGHQFPNYSSELNVNALLLGDSALYLCASTLAGAVGELFFGEGSRLTVL.

The chain employs TRBV19 and TRBJ1-5; a possible D gene is TRBD1 (6 bases). Germline lookup yields CDR1 LNHDA and CDR2 SQIVND (reference sequence). CDR3 length: 17 residues. V was pared by 3 bases and J by 3 bases, with 18 bases between. The CDR3 reads CASSIAPTGVSNQPQHF. The CDR3 bases are TGTGCCAGTAGTATCGCACCGACAGGAGTCTCCAATCAGCCCCAGCATTTT.

This clone came up once. CDR3 in DNA: TGCGCCAGCAGCTCTAGGGGGACCGGCACTAACTATGGCTACACCTTC. Its protein is CASSSRGTGTNYGYTF. This chain connects TRBV4-1 to TRBJ1-2; D possibly corresponds to TRBD1 (6 bases). Germline values: CDR1 MGHRA, CDR2 YSYEKL. CDR3 size: 16 residues. The germline V and J ends were trimmed by 5 bases and 0 bases, with 16 bases remaining between them.

V is TRBV28 and J is TRBJ1-2; D might be TRBD1 (5 bases). Trimming shortened V by 6 bases and J by 4 bases, and 15 bases separated the two germline ends. The CDR3 totals 14 residues. Looked up from germline, CDR1 is MDHEN and CDR2 is SYDVKM. CDR3 sequence reads: CASRRDRTSYGYTF. In DNA form, the CDR3 reads TGTGCCAGCAGGCGAGACAGAACCAGCTATGGCTACACCTTC.

This clone appeared once. V is TRBV27 and J is TRBJ2-5; no firm D call. Trimming shortened V by 8 bases and J by 1 base, and 8 bases separated the two germline ends. CDR3 length: 12 amino acids. The germline gives CDR1 MNHEY, CDR2 SMNVEV (reference sequence). CDR3 region: CASRHSQETQYF. The CDR3, as DNA: TGTGCCAGCCGACACTCCCAAGAGACCCAGTACTTC.

The chain employs TRBV18 and TRBJ1-3; no reliable D call. CDR3 size: 19 residues. Per germline, CDR1 KGHSH and CDR2 LQKENI. The ends were cut back, 1 base at V and 1 base at J, with 20 bases in the middle. CDR3 bases: TGTGCCAGCTCACCACGCGATGTATCCGGGAAACTATCTGGAAACACCATATATTTT. Its translation is CASSPRDVSGKLSGNTIYF.

The V call is TRBV25-1, the J call TRBJ2-3, with D maybe TRBD2 (5 bases). This CDR3 has 12 residues. V gave up 2 bases and J gave up 6 bases, with 6 bases separating them. Germline values: CDR1 MGHDK, CDR2 SYGVNS. CDR3 DNA sequence: TGTGCCAGCAGTGAAACGGGGGATACGCAGTATTTT. As protein: CASSETGDTQYF.

The chain has TRBV29-1 and TRBJ2-1; possibly TRBD2 for D (5 bases). Germline V gene sequence: CDR1 SQVTM, CDR2 ANQGSEA. V was pared by 5 bases and J by 0 bases, with 8 bases between. CDR3 size: 13 residues. CDR3 sequence (DNA): TGCAGCGTTTCGGAGGACTCCTACAATGAGCAGTTCTTC. Its protein is CSVSEDSYNEQFF.

This sequence joins TRBV24-1 and TRBJ2-1, with 14 bases fitting TRBD2. Germline V CDR1 and CDR2: KGHDR, SFDVKD. V lost 4 bases to trimming and J lost 3 bases; unmatched junction nucleotides: 7. The CDR3 has 18 residues. For the CDR3, the DNA is TGTGCCACCAGTGACCTCGGGACTAGCGGGAGCAACTACAATGAGCAGTTCTTC. Translating it yields CATSDLGTSGSNYNEQFF.

The rearrangement uses TRBV7-9 and TRBJ2-2; 8 nucleotides match TRBD1. V lost 0 bases to trimming and J lost 7 bases; unmatched junction nucleotides: 7. The CDR3 is 16 residues long. Germline V lookup: CDR1 SEHNR, CDR2 FQNEAQ (reference sequence). CDR3 region: CASSLAQGAFNGELFF. DNA of the CDR3: TGTGCCAGCAGCTTAGCCCAGGGGGCATTTAACGGGGAGCTGTTTTTT.

Here the CDR3 reads CASSLLAGGIVGGELFF. In DNA, the CDR3 is TGTGCCAGCAGCTTATTAGCGGGGGGAATTGTCGGCGGGGAGCTGTTTTTT. The chain is built from TRBV7-9 and TRBJ2-2; 10 bases line up with TRBD2. The CDR3 sequence is 17 residues long. The ends lost 2 bases at V and 7 bases at J; junction bases unmatched: 10. The germline V gene encodes CDR1 SEHNR and CDR2 FQNEAQ (reference sequence).